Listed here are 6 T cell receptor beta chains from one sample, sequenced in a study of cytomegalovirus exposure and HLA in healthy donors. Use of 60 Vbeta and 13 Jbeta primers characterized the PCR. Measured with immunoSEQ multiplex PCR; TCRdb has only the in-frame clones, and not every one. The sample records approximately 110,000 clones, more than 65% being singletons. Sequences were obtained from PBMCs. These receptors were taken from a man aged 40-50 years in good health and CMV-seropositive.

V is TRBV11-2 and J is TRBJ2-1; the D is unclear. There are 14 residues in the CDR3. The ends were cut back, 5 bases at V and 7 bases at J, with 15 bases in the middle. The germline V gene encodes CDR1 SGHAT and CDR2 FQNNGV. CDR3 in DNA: TGTGCCAGCAGCGTAGTGACTGGGTGGAATGAGCAGTTCTTC. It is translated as CASSVVTGWNEQFF.

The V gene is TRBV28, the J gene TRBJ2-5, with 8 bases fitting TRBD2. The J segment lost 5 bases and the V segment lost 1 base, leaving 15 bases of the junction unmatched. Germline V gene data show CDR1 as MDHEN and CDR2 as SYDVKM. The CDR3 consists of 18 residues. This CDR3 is CASSLLSRGGLLKETQYF. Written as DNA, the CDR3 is TGTGCCAGCAGTTTATTAAGTCGGGGGGGCCTATTAAAGGAGACCCAGTACTTC.

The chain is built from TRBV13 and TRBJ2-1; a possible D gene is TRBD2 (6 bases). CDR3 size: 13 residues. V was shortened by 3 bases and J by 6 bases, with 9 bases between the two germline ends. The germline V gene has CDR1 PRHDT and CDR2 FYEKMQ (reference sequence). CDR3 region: CASSLRLVNEQFF. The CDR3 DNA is TGTGCCAGCAGCTTGCGACTAGTCAATGAGCAGTTCTTC.

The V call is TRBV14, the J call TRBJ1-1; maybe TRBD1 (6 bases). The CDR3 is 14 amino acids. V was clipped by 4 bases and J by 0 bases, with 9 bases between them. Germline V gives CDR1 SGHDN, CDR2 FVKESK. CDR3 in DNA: TGTGCCAGCAGCCGAGGGGGGGTGAACACTGAAGCTTTCTTT. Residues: CASSRGGVNTEAFF.

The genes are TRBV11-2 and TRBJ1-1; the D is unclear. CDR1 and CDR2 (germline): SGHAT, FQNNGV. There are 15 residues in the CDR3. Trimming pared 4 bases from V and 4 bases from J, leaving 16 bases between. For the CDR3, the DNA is TGTGCCAGCAGCTATGGTCGGCTCGCAGGCACTGAAGCTTTCTTT. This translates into CASSYGRLAGTEAFF.

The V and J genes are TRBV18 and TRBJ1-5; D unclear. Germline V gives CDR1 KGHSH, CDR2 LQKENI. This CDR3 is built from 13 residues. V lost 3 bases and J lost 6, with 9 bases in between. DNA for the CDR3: TGTGCCAGCTCACCCAAGGAGAGTCAGCCCCAGCATTTT. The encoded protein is CASSPKESQPQHF.